The T cell receptor beta chain described here comes from a study of monozygotic twins with inflammatory bowel disease. Study-wide findings and caveats: A single strong IBD-associated signal or clonotype was not supported by the findings. Healthy co-twins, by inverse Simpson, had higher TCRbeta diversity than their siblings with IBD.

TCRdb derives one entry per CDR3 protein from the 5' RACE reads, leaving out DNA. Its table lists 350,000 to 500,000 distinct CDR3 sequences. On this clonotype: Antigen: not known.

The CDR3 runs 15 residues. CDR1 and CDR2 from the germline V gene are MDHEN and SYDVKM. The chain recombines TRBV28 with TRBJ2-4; there is no DNA to check the TCRdb D call of TRBD1. This clonotype originated in a human donor with ulcerative colitis or Crohn's disease, or a healthy co-twin of an affected twin (not recorded which). Sequenced material: blood. The CDR3: CASSLTGQGDDIQYF. The full variable domain, rest sourced from reference TRBV28 and TRBJ2-4, is DVKVTQSSRYLVKRTGEKVFLECVQDMDHENMFWYRQDPGLGLRLIYFSYDVKMKEKGDIPEGYSVSREKKERFSLILESASTNQTSMYLCASSLTGQGDDIQYFGAGTRLSVL.